One sample yielded the 30 T cell receptor beta chains listed below, sequenced in a study of blood T cell repertoires in COVID-19. Sequencing used immunoSEQ multiplex PCR; TCRdb keeps in-frame clones, though not all of them. Of around 250,000 clones listed, around 82% are singletons. Input material: PBMCs or T cells enriched from blood (not recorded which). The origin of the receptors is a man aged 45-65 years who had recovered from COVID-19.

This clone has a single count. This chain joins TRBV27 and TRBJ2-3; no clear D. With 5 bases removed from V and 2 bases from J, the gap between germline ends came to 8 bases. CDR3 length equals 13 residues. Germline CDR1 reads MNHEY; CDR2 reads SMNVEV (reference sequence). The CDR3 spells CASSPRHTDTQYF. The CDR3 region has the DNA TGTGCCAGCAGTCCTCGACACACAGATACGCAGTATTTT.

This chain joins TRBV29-1 and TRBJ2-2, with D perhaps matching TRBD2 (6 bases). The CDR3 extends over 14 amino acids. In germline, CDR1 is SQVTM, CDR2 ANQGSEA. V was clipped by 5 bases and J by 3 bases, with 13 bases between them. CDR3 in DNA: TGCAGCGTTTCCGGCGGGGTTGACACCGGGGAGCTGTTTTTT. Protein product: CSVSGGVDTGELFF.

This clone was seen just once. The gene calls are TRBV19 and TRBJ2-6; tentatively, D is TRBD1 (5 bases). Germline V gene data show CDR1 as LNHDA and CDR2 as SQIVND (reference sequence). The CDR3 runs 18 residues. The V end was cut by 4 bases, the J end by 0 bases, with 16 bases between. The CDR3 loop is CASSTPTQGLSGANVLTF. CDR3 DNA: TGTGCCAGTAGTACCCCCACGCAGGGCCTCTCTGGGGCCAACGTCCTGACTTTC.

The genes are TRBV3-1 (or the pseudogene TRBV3-2) and TRBJ1-4, with a tentative D call TRBD1 (6 bases). CDR1 and CDR2 (germline): LGHDT, YNNKEL (reference sequence). CDR3 length: 16 residues. V was cut by 0 bases and J by 8 bases, with 16 bases left in between. This CDR3 reads CASSQDQTGLYEKLFF. Here the CDR3 DNA reads TGTGCCAGCAGCCAAGATCAAACAGGGCTTTACGAAAAACTGTTTTTT.

This chain's CDR3 is CASSLRTTNNEQFF. The CDR3 DNA sequence: TGTGCCAGCAGCCTACGCACTACGAACAATGAGCAGTTCTTC. The chain links TRBV14 to TRBJ2-1; D unclear. The CDR3 has 14 amino acids. Germline V gene lookup returns CDR1 SGHDN and CDR2 FVKESK. V lost 4 bases to trimming and J lost 5 bases, with 12 bases between them.

V usage is TRBV5-1 and J usage is TRBJ2-1; TRBD1 matches at 9 bases. CDR3 length: 15 residues. Unmatched junction bases numbered 6, after V lost 4 bases and J lost 4 bases. CDR1 and CDR2 from the germline V gene are SGHRS and YFSETQ. In DNA, the CDR3 is TGCGCCAGCAGCACCGGGACAGGGTCTTACAATGAGCAGTTCTTC. Protein product: CASSTGTGSYNEQFF.

The genes are TRBV2 and TRBJ2-3, with 14 bases matching TRBD2. The CDR3 covers 17 residues. With 5 bases clipped from V and 0 bases from J, the junction kept 4 bases outside the gene matches. Germline V lookup: CDR1 SNHLY, CDR2 FYNNEI. CDR3 residues: CASSWTSGGRSTDTQYF. In DNA form, the CDR3 reads TGTGCCAGCAGTTGGACTAGCGGGGGGCGTAGCACAGATACGCAGTATTTT.

The V gene is TRBV19, the J gene TRBJ2-5; 8 nucleotides line up with TRBD1. After removal of 4 bases from V and 2 bases from J, the junction contained 6 bases not matched to a gene. CDR3 length: 15 amino acids. CDR1 is LNHDA and CDR2 is SQIVND in the germline V gene (reference sequence). Here the CDR3 reads CASSTGGTGQETQYF. The DNA of the CDR3 is TGTGCCAGTAGTACAGGGGGGACAGGTCAAGAGACCCAGTACTTC.

This rearrangement joins TRBV27 to TRBJ2-2; D is uncertain. The CDR3 runs to 14 residues. Trimming took off 6 bases at V and 6 bases at J, with 14 bases between the two ends. CDR1 is MNHEY, CDR2 SMNVEV, per germline (reference sequence). The chain's CDR3 is CASRPSSSAGELFF. CDR3 nucleotides: TGTGCCAGCAGGCCCTCTAGTTCGGCCGGGGAGCTGTTTTTT.

The rearrangement uses TRBV3-1 (or the pseudogene TRBV3-2) and TRBJ1-3, with TRBD1 as a possible D gene (5 bases). Trimming shortened V by 4 bases and J by 6 bases, and 22 bases separated the two germline ends. There are 17 residues in the CDR3. Germline V gives CDR1 LGHDT, CDR2 YNNKEL (reference sequence). CDR3 region: CASSPRRGSNLANTIYF. In nucleotides, the CDR3 is TGTGCCAGCAGCCCTAGACGGGGGAGCAATCTGGCAAACACCATATATTTT.

In its sample, this clone was seen once. V gene TRBV30 combines with J gene TRBJ2-2; D is possibly TRBD1 (6 bases). The CDR3 is made up of 14 amino acids. V shed 5 bases and J shed 5 bases, with 15 bases lying between them. Germline CDR1 GTSNPN, CDR2 SVGIG (reference sequence). The CDR3 DNA follows: TGTGCCTGGGGGGGCAGGGTGATAACCGGGGAGCTGTTTTTT. Translating gives CAWGGRVITGELFF.

The rearrangement links TRBV6-5 to TRBJ1-2, with D perhaps TRBD1 (5 bases). CDR1 is MNHEY and CDR2 is SVGAGI in the germline V gene. The CDR3 runs 14 residues. Trimming cost V 6 bases and J 1 base, with 12 bases left between them. The chain's CDR3 is CASSTGRVNYGYTF. In DNA, the CDR3 is TGTGCCAGCAGCACAGGCCGAGTTAACTATGGCTACACCTTC.

The V and J genes are TRBV19 and TRBJ1-2; a weak D match, TRBD1 (6 bases). Trimming removed 1 base from V and 6 bases from J, with 12 bases in between. CDR1 and CDR2 from the germline V gene are LNHDA and SQIVND (reference sequence). This CDR3 is 14 amino acids long. CDR3 bases: TGTGCCAGTAGTATAGGGGGGCGTTCGGATGGCTACACCTTC. This gives the protein CASSIGGRSDGYTF.

The V gene is TRBV11-2, the J gene TRBJ1-2; possible D gene TRBD1, 5 bases. Trimming took off 8 bases at V and 4 bases at J, with 14 bases between the two ends. This CDR3 has 13 residues. Germline assignment: CDR1 SGHAT and CDR2 FQNNGV. CDR3 loop: CASATTGAYGYTF. For the CDR3, the DNA is TGTGCCAGCGCAACAACAGGAGCCTATGGCTACACCTTC.

This chain uses TRBV12-3 or TRBV12-4 with TRBJ2-7, with a possible D match to TRBD2 (6 bases). Trimming removed 4 bases from V and 7 bases from J, with 14 bases in between. The CDR3 is 13 residues long. This chain's CDR3 is CASSSIRDSEQYF. DNA of the CDR3: TGTGCCAGCAGTTCAATCCGGGACTCGGAGCAGTACTTC.

CDR3 bases: TGTGCCAGCAGTGTGGTTATAGGGGTGGGTGAGCAGTTCTTC. Translating it yields CASSVVIGVGEQFF. V is TRBV2 and J is TRBJ2-1, with a tentative D call TRBD1 (5 bases). The CDR3 is 14 amino acids. Germline lookup yields CDR1 SNHLY and CDR2 FYNNEI. V was cut by 4 bases and J by 9 bases, with 16 bases left in between.

For this clone: This sample also contains other DNA sequences that code for the same CDR3. The chain employs TRBV6-4 and TRBJ2-1; 7 bases match TRBD2. With 3 bases clipped from V and 7 bases from J, the junction kept 0 bases outside the gene matches. Germline values: CDR1 MRHNA, CDR2 SNTAGT. The CDR3 has 12 residues. CDR3 sequence (DNA): TGTGCCAGCAGTGATAGCGGGAATGAGCAGTTCTTC. Protein: CASSDSGNEQFF.

J is TRBJ1-1 and V is TRBV19, with D tentatively TRBD1 (6 bases). CDR1 and CDR2 (germline): LNHDA, SQIVND (reference sequence). Trimming removed 7 bases at V and 2 bases at J, with 17 bases between. There are 15 residues in the CDR3. The DNA for the CDR3 is TGTGCCAGTACGAGGACCCAGGGGAGAAACACTGAAGCTTTCTTT. This sequence encodes CASTRTQGRNTEAFF.

The chain combines TRBV2 with TRBJ2-1; the D gene is possibly TRBD1 (5 bases). The CDR3 has 14 residues. CDR1 and CDR2 from the germline V gene are SNHLY and FYNNEI. V was clipped by 7 bases and J by 4 bases, with 14 bases between them. The chain's CDR3 is CASIVQGRYNEQFF. CDR3 bases: TGTGCCAGCATCGTCCAGGGCAGGTACAATGAGCAGTTCTTC.

This clone was picked up one time. One end of the junction does not line up with germline, which may come from a read error. The genes are TRBV13 and TRBJ1-2, with a weak D call TRBD1 (5 bases). The germline gives CDR1 PRHDT, CDR2 FYEKMQ (reference sequence). The CDR3 consists of 15 residues. Here the CDR3 DNA reads TGTGCCAGCAGCATAGGAACAGGACGCAACTATGGCTACACCTTC. It yields the protein CASSIGTGRNYGYTF.

The V call is TRBV9, the J call TRBJ2-1; 13 bases fit TRBD2. From germline, CDR1 is SGDLS and CDR2 YYNGEE. The CDR3 extends over 18 amino acids. V shed 4 bases, J shed 0 bases, and the junction held 7 bases outside the gene matches. The CDR3 region has the DNA TGTGCCAGCAGCTCAGGGACTAGCGGGGTCAGCTCCTACAATGAGCAGTTCTTC. Its protein is CASSSGTSGVSSYNEQFF.

J is TRBJ2-3 and V is TRBV6-1; TRBD2 matches at 12 bases. V was clipped by 3 bases and J by 1 base; unmatched bases: 11. The CDR3 runs 19 residues. Germline V gene data show CDR1 as MNHNS and CDR2 as SASEGT. CDR3 protein: CASSDRDFRTSGGTDTQYF. CDR3 DNA sequence: TGTGCCAGCAGTGACCGGGACTTCCGGACTAGCGGGGGCACAGATACGCAGTATTTT.

The chain couples TRBV18 to TRBJ1-2; TRBD1 aligns across 10 bases. From germline, CDR1 is KGHSH and CDR2 LQKENI. V lost 5 bases, J lost 2 bases, and 14 bases stayed unmatched. The CDR3 length is 18 residues. CDR3 residues: CASSSKPTGTGENYGYTF. For the CDR3, the DNA is TGTGCCAGCTCATCCAAGCCAACCGGGACAGGGGAGAACTATGGCTACACCTTC.

The rearrangement uses TRBV4-1 and TRBJ1-3, with D unresolved. Looked up from germline, CDR1 is MGHRA and CDR2 is YSYEKL. Between the trimmed V and J ends, which lost 2 bases and 0 bases, there was a span of 14 bases. This CDR3 is 17 amino acids long. The CDR3 nucleotides read TGCGCCAGCAGCCAATCCTGGCTACCTAGCTCTGGAAACACCATATATTTT. It encodes CASSQSWLPSSGNTIYF.

The V gene is TRBV11-3, the J gene TRBJ2-1; possibly TRBD1 for D (6 bases). The germline CDR1 and CDR2 sequences are SGHNT and YENEEA. CDR3 length: 16 residues. V gave up 5 bases and J gave up 0 bases, with 14 bases separating them. CDR3 residues: CASSGRQESSYNEQFF. The CDR3 region has the DNA TGTGCCAGCAGCGGGCGACAGGAGAGCTCCTACAATGAGCAGTTCTTC.

The V call is TRBV6-5, the J call TRBJ1-3; the D is unclear. Germline-derived CDR1 and CDR2 are MNHEY and SVGAGI. This CDR3 has 13 amino acids. Trimming stripped 6 bases from V and 7 bases from J, with 13 bases between. The CDR3: CASSPVSSNTIYF. CDR3 coding DNA: TGTGCCAGCAGCCCGGTATCGTCGAACACCATATATTTT.

The rearrangement links TRBV19 to TRBJ1-4; 7 bases match TRBD1. Germline lookup yields CDR1 LNHDA and CDR2 SQIVND (reference sequence). J gave up 7 bases and V 6 bases, and 8 bases lay outside the gene matches. The CDR3 has 14 residues. CDR3: CASSDRVRSEKLFF. The CDR3 nucleotides are TGTGCCAGTAGCGACAGGGTTCGAAGTGAAAAACTGTTTTTT.

This rearrangement joins TRBV6-2 or TRBV6-3 to TRBJ1-6; maybe TRBD1 (5 bases). The CDR3 totals 14 residues. CDR1 and CDR2 from the germline V gene are MNHEY and SVGEGT. V was clipped by 3 bases and J by 7 bases, with 10 bases between them. The CDR3 region is CASSYRQLNSPLHF. The CDR3 DNA sequence: TGTGCCAGCAGTTATAGACAGTTGAATTCACCCCTCCACTTT.

The chain carries TRBV5-1 and TRBJ2-7, with D hard to call. Germline values: CDR1 SGHRS, CDR2 YFSETQ. The germline V and J ends were trimmed by 2 bases and 3 bases, with 12 bases remaining between them. The CDR3 has 14 residues. CDR3 nucleotides: TGCGCCAGCAGCTTCGGTCTATCGGGCTACGAGCAGTACTTC. This gives the protein CASSFGLSGYEQYF.

CDR3 bases: TGTGCCAGCAGCTATACAGGGGGGAAGAACACTGAAGCTTTCTTT. Translation gives CASSYTGGKNTEAFF. The rearrangement uses TRBV7-9 and TRBJ1-1; 8 bases agree with TRBD1. This CDR3 is 15 amino acids long. CDR1 and CDR2 (germline): SEHNR, FQNEAQ (reference sequence). V was pared by 4 bases and J by 1 base, with 5 bases of the junction left unmatched.